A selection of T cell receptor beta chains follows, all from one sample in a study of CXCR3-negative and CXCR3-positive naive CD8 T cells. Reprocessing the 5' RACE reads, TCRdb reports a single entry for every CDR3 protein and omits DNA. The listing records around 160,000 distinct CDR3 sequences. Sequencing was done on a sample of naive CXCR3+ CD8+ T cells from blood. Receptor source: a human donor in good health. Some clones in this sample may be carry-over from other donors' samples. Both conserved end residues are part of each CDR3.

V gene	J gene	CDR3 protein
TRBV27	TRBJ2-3	CASSTRGSADTQYF
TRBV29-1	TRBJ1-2	CSVEGRPTGGYGYTF
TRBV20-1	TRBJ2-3	CSARDRSGRGTDTQYF
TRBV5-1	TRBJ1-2	CASSEDLNVYTF
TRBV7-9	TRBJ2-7	CASSLMGHDEQYF
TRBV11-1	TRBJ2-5	CASSPGVAGLQETQYF
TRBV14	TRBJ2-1	CASSQVHPGEQFF
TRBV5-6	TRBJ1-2	CASSPTTTYGYTF
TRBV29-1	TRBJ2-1	CSALSGTSGGPSYNEQFF
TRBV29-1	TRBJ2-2	CSVEVGDRNTGELFF
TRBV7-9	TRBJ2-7	CASSPGGSTYEQYF
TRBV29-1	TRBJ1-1	CSVPGLGSEAFF
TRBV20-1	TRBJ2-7	CSARTSGGSYEQYF
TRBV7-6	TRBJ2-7	CASSLEASGSSYEQYF
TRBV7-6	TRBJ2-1	CASSRFGGRPRANEQFF
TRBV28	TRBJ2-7	CASSLWSMSYEQYF
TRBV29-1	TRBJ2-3	CSAIRGTDTQYF
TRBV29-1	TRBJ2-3	CSVDETSGRALDTQYF
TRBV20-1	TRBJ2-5	CSASDQGQVARVVQETQYF
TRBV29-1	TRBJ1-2	CSAGQGPAYGYTF
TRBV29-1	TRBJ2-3	CSAEGLTSTDTQYF
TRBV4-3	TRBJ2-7	CASSQGGSGHEQYF
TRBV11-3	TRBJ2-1	CASSQARGFDEQFF
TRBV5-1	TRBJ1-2	CASSSTGQGFYGYTF
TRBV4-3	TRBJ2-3	CASSQESGEAQYF
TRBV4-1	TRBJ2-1	CASSQASPGLAYNEQFF
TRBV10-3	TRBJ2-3	CAISESRGFPADTQYF
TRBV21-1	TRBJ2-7	CASSRRDQSSYEQYF
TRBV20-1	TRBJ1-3	CSARDHTENSGNTIYF
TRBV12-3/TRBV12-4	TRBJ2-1	CASSLETGELGEQFF
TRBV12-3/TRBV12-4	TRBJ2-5	CASSLRGAGGIQETQYF